The 5 T cell receptor beta chains below come from one sample, sequenced in a study of shared clonotypes between healthy human individuals. TCRdb keeps only in-frame clones here, not all; method: immunoSEQ multiplex PCR. There are about 2.5 million clones in the sample; 92% occur only once, and 0.3% to 0.45% lies in the top ten. Material: naive CD4+ T cells from PBMCs. Subset specified: CD45RA+ positively selected. The receptors were gathered from a man younger than 35 in good health. Some clones in this sample may be carry-over from other donors' samples.

The gene calls are TRBV11-2 and TRBJ2-3; TRBD2 matches 7 bases. CDR1 and CDR2 from the germline V gene are SGHAT and FQNNGV. This CDR3 contains 14 residues. Trimming took 4 bases from V and 6 from J; bases not matched to a gene: 7. CDR3 bases: TGTGCCAGCAGCTCCCGGGACTACGCGGATACGCAGTATTTT. As protein: CASSSRDYADTQYF.

The chain recombines TRBV7-2 with TRBJ1-1; TRBD1 is a possible D gene (6 bases). V was cut by 5 bases and J by 5 bases, with 24 bases left in between. The germline V gene has CDR1 SGHTA and CDR2 FQGNSA. The CDR3 is 17 residues long. The CDR3 here is CASSQHGGRAVRTEAFF. The CDR3 DNA reads as TGTGCCAGCAGCCAACACGGGGGCAGGGCGGTACGGACTGAAGCTTTCTTT.

The rearrangement links TRBV9 to TRBJ2-3; D not resolved. CDR1 is SGDLS, CDR2 YYNGEE, per germline. V was shortened by 3 bases and J by 2 bases, with 10 bases between the two germline ends. CDR3 length equals 14 residues. CDR3: CASSEKHITDTQYF. In DNA form, the CDR3 reads TGTGCCAGCAGCGAGAAACATATCACAGATACGCAGTATTTT. The full variable domain, rest sourced from reference TRBV9 and TRBJ2-3, is DSGVTQTPKHLITATGQRVTLRCSPRSGDLSVYWYQQSLDQGLQFLIQYYNGEERAKGNILERFSAQQFPDLHSELNLSSLELGDSALYFCASSEKHITDTQYFGPGTRLTVL.

The CDR3 reads CASSFRGYTF. The CDR3 region has the DNA TGTGCCAGCAGCTTCAGGGGCTACACCTTC. The gene calls are TRBV11-3 and TRBJ1-2, with unresolved D. The germline V gene has CDR1 SGHNT and CDR2 YENEEA. Trimming removed 3 bases from V and 8 bases from J, with 4 bases in between. This CDR3 spans 10 amino acids.

The chain links TRBV30 to TRBJ1-2; weak D call: TRBD1 (5 bases). The CDR3 extends over 13 amino acids. CDR1 GTSNPN and CDR2 SVGIG come from the germline V gene (reference sequence). V was trimmed by 2 bases and J by 2 bases, leaving 9 bases between them. In nucleotides, the CDR3 is TGTGCCTGGAGTAGGGCAGGGAACTATGGCTACACCTTC. Its translation is CAWSRAGNYGYTF.